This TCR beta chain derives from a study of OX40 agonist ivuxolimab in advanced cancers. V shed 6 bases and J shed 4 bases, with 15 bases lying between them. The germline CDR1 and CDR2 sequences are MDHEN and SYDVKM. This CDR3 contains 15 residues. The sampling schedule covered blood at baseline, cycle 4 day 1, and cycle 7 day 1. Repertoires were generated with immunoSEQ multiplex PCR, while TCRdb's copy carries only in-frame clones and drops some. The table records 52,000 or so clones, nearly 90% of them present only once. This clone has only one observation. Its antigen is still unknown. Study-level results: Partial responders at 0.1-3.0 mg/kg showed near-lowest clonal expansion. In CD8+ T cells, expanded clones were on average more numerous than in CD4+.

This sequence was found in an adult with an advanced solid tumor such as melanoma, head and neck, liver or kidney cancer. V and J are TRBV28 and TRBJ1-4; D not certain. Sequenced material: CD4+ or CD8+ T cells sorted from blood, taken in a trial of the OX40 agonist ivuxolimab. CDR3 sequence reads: CASSSPQSLNEKLFF. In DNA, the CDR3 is TGTGCCAGCAGCTCCCCACAGAGCCTTAATGAAAAACTGTTTTTT.